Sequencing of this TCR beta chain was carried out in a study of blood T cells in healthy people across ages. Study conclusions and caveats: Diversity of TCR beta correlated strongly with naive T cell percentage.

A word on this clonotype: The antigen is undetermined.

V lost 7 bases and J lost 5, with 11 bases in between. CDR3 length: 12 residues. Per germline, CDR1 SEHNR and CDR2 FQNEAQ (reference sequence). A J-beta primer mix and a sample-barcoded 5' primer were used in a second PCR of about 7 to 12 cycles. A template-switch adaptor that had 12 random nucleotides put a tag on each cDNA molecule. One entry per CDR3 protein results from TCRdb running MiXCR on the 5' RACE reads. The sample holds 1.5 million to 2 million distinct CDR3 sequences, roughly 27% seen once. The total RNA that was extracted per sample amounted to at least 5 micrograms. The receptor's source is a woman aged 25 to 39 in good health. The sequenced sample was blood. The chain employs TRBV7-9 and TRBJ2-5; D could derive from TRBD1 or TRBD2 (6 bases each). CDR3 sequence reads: CASKGGEETQYF. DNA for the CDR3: TGTGCCAGCAAGGGGGGAGAGGAGACCCAGTACTTC. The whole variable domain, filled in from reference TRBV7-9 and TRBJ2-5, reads DTGVSQNPRHKITKRGQNVTFRCDPISEHNRLYWYRQTLGQGPEFLTYFQNEAQLEKSRLLSDRFSAERPKGSFSTLEIQRTEQGDSAMYLCASKGGEETQYFGPGTRLLVL.